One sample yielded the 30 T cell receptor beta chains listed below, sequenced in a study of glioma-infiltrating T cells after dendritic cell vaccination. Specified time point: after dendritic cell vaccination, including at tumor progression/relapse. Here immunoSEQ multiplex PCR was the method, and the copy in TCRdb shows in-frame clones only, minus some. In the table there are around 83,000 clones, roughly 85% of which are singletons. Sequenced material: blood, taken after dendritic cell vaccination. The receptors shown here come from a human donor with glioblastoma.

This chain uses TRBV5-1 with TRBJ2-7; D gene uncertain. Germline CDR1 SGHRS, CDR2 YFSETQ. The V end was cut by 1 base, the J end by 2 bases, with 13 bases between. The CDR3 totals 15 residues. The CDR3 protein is CASSLKASLPYEQYF. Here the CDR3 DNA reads TGCGCCAGCAGCTTGAAGGCTAGTCTACCCTACGAGCAGTACTTC. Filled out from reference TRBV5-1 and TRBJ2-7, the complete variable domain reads KAGVTQTPRYLIKTRGQQVTLSCSPISGHRSVSWYQQTPGQGLQFLFEYFSETQRNKGNFPGRFSGRQFSNSRSEMNVSTLELGDSALYLCASSLKASLPYEQYFGPGTRLTVT.

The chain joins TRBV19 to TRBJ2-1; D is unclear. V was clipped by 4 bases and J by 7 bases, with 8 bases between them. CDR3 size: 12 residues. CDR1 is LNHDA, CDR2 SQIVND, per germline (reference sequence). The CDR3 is CASSTYRNEQFF. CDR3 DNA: TGTGCCAGTAGTACATACCGGAATGAGCAGTTCTTC.

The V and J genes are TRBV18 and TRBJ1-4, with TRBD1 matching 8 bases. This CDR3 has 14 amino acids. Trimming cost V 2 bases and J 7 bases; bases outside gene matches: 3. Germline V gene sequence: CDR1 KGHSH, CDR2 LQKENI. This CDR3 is CASSPGQGGEKLFF. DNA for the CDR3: TGTGCCAGCTCACCAGGACAGGGTGGTGAAAAACTGTTTTTT.

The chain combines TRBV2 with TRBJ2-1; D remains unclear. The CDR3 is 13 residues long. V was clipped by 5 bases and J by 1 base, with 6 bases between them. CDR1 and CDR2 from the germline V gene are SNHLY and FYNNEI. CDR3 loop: CASSSQSYNEQFF. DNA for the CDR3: TGTGCCAGCAGTAGTCAGTCCTACAATGAGCAGTTCTTC.

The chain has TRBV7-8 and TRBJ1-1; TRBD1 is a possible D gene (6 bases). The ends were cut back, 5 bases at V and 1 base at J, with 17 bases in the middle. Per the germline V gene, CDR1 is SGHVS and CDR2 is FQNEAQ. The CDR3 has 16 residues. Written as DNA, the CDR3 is TGTGCCAGCAGCCCATTCGGGACACCTGAGAACACTGAAGCTTTCTTT. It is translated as CASSPFGTPENTEAFF.

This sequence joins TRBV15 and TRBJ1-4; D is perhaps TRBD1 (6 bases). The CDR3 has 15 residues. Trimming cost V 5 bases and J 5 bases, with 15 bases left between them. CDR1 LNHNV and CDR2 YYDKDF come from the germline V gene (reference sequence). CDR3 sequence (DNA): TGTGCCACCAGCGGCTATGACAGGCAAAATGAAAAACTGTTTTTT. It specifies CATSGYDRQNEKLFF.

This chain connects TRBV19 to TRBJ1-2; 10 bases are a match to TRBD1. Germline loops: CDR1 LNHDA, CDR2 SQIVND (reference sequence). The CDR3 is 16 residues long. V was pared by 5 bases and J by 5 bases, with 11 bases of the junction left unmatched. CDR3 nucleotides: TGTGCCAGTAGTCCCCGACAGGGGGCGCGTCGGTATGGCTACACCTTC. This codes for CASSPRQGARRYGYTF. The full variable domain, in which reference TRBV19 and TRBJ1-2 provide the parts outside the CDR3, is DGGITQSPKYLFRKEGQNVTLSCEQNLNHDAMYWYRQDPGQGLRLIYYSQIVNDFQKGDIAEGYSVSREKKESFPLTVTSAQKNPTAFYLCASSPRQGARRYGYTFGSGTRLTVV.

The CDR3 sequence is CSVFTTDRNGYTF. The DNA of the CDR3 is TGCAGCGTCTTCACCACAGACAGGAACGGCTACACCTTC. The chain has TRBV29-1 and TRBJ1-2; D is possibly TRBD1 (6 bases). Germline V gives CDR1 SQVTM, CDR2 ANQGSEA. This CDR3 comprises 13 residues. The ends were cut back, 6 bases at V and 8 bases at J, with 19 bases in the middle.

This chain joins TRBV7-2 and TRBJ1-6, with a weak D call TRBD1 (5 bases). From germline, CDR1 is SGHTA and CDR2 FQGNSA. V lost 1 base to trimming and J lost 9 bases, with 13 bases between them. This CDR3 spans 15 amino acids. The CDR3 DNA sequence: TGTGCCAGCAGCTTAGGGCCAGGGTTGGCTTCACCCCTCCACTTT. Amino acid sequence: CASSLGPGLASPLHF.

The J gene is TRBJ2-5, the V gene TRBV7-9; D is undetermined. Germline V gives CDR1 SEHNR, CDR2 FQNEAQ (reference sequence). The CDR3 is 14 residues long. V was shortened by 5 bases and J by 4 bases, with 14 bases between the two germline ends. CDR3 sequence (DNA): TGTGCCAGCAGCCTCCCTATTGGGCGAGAGACCCAGTACTTC. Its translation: CASSLPIGRETQYF.

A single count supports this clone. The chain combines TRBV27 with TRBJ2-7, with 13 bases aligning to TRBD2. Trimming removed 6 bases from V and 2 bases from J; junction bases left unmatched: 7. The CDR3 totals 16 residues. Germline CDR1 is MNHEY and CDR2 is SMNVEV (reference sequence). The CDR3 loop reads CASSTPGLAGAYEQYF. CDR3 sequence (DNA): TGTGCCAGCAGCACACCTGGACTAGCGGGGGCCTACGAGCAGTACTTC.

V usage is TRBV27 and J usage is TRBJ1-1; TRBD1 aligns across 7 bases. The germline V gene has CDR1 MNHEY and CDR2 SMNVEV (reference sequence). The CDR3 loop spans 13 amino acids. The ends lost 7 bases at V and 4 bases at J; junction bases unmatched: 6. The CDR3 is CASKVTGTTEAFF. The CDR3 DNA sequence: TGTGCCAGCAAGGTGACAGGGACCACTGAAGCTTTCTTT.

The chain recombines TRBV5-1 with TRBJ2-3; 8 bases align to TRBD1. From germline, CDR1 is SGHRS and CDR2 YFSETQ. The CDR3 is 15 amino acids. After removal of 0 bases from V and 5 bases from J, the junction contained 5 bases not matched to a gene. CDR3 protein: CASSLVGQGGDTQYF. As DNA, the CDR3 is TGCGCCAGCAGCTTGGTAGGACAGGGTGGAGATACGCAGTATTTT.

The CDR3 spells CASSLGGGRYEQYF. The CDR3 bases are TGCGCCAGCAGCTTGGGGGGAGGGAGATACGAGCAGTACTTC. The chain carries TRBV5-1 and TRBJ2-7, with 7 bases identical to TRBD2. The CDR3 sequence is 14 residues long. CDR1 and CDR2 from the germline V gene are SGHRS and YFSETQ. V lost 0 bases to trimming and J lost 4 bases; unmatched junction nucleotides: 4. The full variable domain, with the rest looked up from reference TRBV5-1 and TRBJ2-7, is KAGVTQTPRYLIKTRGQQVTLSCSPISGHRSVSWYQQTPGQGLQFLFEYFSETQRNKGNFPGRFSGRQFSNSRSEMNVSTLELGDSALYLCASSLGGGRYEQYFGPGTRLTVT.

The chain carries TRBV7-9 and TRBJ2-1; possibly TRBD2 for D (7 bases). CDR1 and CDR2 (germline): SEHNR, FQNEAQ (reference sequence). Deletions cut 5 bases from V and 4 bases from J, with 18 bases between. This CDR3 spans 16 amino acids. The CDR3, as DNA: TGTGCCAGCAGCATTGACGTTAGGGGGGGATACAATGAGCAGTTCTTC. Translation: CASSIDVRGGYNEQFF.

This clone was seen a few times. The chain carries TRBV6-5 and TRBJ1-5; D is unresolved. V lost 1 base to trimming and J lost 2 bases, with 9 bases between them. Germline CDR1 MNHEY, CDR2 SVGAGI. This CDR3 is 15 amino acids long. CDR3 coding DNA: TGTGCCAGCAGTTACTACCAGGATGGCAATCAGCCCCAGCATTTT. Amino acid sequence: CASSYYQDGNQPQHF.

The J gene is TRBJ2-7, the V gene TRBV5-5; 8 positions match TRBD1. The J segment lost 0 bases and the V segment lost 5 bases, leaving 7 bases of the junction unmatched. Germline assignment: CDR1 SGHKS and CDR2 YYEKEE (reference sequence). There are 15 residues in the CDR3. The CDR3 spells CASRVGQVTSYEQYF. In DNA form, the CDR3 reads TGTGCCAGCAGAGTGGGACAGGTCACCTCCTACGAGCAGTACTTC.

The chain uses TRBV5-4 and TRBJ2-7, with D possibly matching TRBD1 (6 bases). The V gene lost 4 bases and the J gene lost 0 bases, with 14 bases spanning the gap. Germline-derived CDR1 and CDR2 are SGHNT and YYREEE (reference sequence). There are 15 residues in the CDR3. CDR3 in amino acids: CASSHILTGSYEQYF. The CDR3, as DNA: TGTGCCAGCAGCCATATATTGACAGGCTCCTACGAGCAGTACTTC. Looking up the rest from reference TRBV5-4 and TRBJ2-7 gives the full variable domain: ETGVTQSPTHLIKTRGQQVTLRCSSQSGHNTVSWYQQALGQGPQFIFQYYREEENGRGNFPPRFSGLQFPNYSSELNVNALELDDSALYLCASSHILTGSYEQYFGPGTRLTVT.

CDR3 region: CASSIDQAVGETQYF. In nucleotides, the CDR3 is TGTGCCAGTAGTATAGATCAGGCTGTGGGCGAGACCCAGTACTTC. The chain links TRBV19 to TRBJ2-5; D is ambiguous. CDR1 is LNHDA and CDR2 is SQIVND in the germline V gene (reference sequence). V was pared by 0 bases and J by 5 bases, with 13 bases between. The CDR3 loop spans 15 amino acids.

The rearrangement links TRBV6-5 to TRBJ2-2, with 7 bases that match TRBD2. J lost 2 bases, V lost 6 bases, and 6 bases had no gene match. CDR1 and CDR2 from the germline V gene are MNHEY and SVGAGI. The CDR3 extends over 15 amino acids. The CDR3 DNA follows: TGTGCCAGCAGAGCGAGGGGACTAAACACCGGGGAGCTGTTTTTT. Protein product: CASRARGLNTGELFF.

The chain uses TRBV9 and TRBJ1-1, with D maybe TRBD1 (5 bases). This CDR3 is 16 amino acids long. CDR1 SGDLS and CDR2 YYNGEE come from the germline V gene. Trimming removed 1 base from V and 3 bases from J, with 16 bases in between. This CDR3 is CASSVLSRADHTEAFF. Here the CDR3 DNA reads TGTGCCAGCAGCGTACTTTCCAGGGCGGATCACACTGAAGCTTTCTTT.

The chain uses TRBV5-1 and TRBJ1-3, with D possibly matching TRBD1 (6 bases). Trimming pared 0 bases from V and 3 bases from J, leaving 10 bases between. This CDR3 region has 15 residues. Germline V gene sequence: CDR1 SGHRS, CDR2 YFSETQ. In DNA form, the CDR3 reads TGCGCCAGCAGCTTGGGGGGGCTAGGTGGAAACACCATATATTTT. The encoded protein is CASSLGGLGGNTIYF.

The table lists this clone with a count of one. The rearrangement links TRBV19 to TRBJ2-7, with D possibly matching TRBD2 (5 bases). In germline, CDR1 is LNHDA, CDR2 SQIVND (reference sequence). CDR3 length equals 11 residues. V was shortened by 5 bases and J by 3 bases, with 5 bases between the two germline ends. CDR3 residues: CASSEGYEQYF. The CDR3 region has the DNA TGTGCCAGTAGTGAGGGCTACGAGCAGTACTTC.

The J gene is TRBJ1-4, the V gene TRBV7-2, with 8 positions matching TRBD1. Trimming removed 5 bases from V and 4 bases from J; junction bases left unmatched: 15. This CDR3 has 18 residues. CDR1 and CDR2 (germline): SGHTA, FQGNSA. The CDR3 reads CASSANRGEVGRNEKLFF. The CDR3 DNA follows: TGTGCCAGCAGCGCAAACAGGGGGGAGGTCGGGCGTAATGAAAAACTGTTTTTT.

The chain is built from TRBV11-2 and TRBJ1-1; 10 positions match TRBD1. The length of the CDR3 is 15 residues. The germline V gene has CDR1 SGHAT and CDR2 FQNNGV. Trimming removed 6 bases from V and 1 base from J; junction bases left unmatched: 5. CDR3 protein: CASRPGQGSNTEAFF. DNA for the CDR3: TGTGCCAGCAGGCCGGGACAGGGGTCGAACACTGAAGCTTTCTTT.

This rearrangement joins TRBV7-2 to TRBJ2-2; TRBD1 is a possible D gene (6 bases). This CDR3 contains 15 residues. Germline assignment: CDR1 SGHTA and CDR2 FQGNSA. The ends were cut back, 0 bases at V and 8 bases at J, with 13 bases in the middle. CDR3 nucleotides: TGTGCCAGCAGCTTAGCGCTGGGGACAACTGGGGAGCTGTTTTTT. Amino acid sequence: CASSLALGTTGELFF.

The CDR3 sequence: CASSQDPSSGGRDTQYF. CDR3 DNA sequence: TGTGCCAGCAGCCAAGATCCCTCTAGCGGGGGGAGAGATACGCAGTATTTT. The chain joins TRBV14 to TRBJ2-3; 11 bases are a match to TRBD2. The CDR3 sequence is 17 residues long. Trimming at V came to 0 bases and at J to 5 bases, leaving 7 bases not matched to a gene. The germline V gene encodes CDR1 SGHDN and CDR2 FVKESK.

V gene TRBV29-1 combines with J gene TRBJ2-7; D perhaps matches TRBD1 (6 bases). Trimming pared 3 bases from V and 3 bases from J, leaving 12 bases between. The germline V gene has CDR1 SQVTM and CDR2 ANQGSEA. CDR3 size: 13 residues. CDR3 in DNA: TGCAGCGTTGAGGGGACAATGGGCTACGAGCAGTACTTC. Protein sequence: CSVEGTMGYEQYF.

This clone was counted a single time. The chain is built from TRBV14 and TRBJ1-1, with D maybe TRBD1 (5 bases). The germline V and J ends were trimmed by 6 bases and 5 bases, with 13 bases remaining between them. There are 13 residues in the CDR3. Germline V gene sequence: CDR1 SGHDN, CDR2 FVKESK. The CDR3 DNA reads TGTGCCAGCAGACCCGGGGGGAGAACTGAAGCTTTCTTT. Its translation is CASRPGGRTEAFF.

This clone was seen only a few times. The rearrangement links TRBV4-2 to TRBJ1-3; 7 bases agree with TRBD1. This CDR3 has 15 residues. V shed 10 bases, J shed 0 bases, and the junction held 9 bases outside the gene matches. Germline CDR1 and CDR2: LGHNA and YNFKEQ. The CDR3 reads CATSSGQASGNTIYF. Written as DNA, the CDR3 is TGTGCCACCTCCTCCGGACAGGCCTCTGGAAACACCATATATTTT.